Listed below are T cell receptor beta chains from one sample, sequenced in a study of response to subunit inactivated influenza vaccine. One entry per CDR3 protein, called by TCRdb with MiXCR from the RT-PCR reads. Here the sample spans approximately 500,000 distinct CDR3 sequences, roughly 23% being singletons. Another study also made use of these data, one on T cells expressing NK-cell markers.

The input for sequencing was CD4+ T cells sorted from PBMCs, taken 11 to 12 days after vaccination. Receptors were obtained from a man between 45 and 60 years old who received an inactivated influenza vaccine. CDR3s include the opening cysteine and the closing phenylalanine or tryptophan. D genes are given only for firm matches. Not all rows give a size; the values are once, few, many and, for expanded clones, a class.

v_call: TRBV7-2; d_call: TRBD2; clone_size: few; j_call: TRBJ2-7; cdr3_nt: TGTGCCAGCAGCTTATCTGTCTCCCCTAGCGGTTCCTACGAGCAGTACTTC; cdr3_aa: CASSLSVSPSGSYEQYF
v_call: TRBV6-1; d_call: TRBD1; clone_size: -; j_call: TRBJ1-3; cdr3_nt: TGTGCCAGCAGTCTGTTGGGACAGGACTCTGGAAACACCATATATTTT; cdr3_aa: CASSLLGQDSGNTIYF
v_call: TRBV9; d_call: TRBD2; clone_size: few; j_call: TRBJ2-5; cdr3_nt: TGTGCCAGCAGCGTAGCTAGCGGGAGTAGAGAGACCCAGTACTTC; cdr3_aa: CASSVASGSRETQYF
v_call: TRBV2; d_call: TRBD2; clone_size: few; j_call: TRBJ2-1; cdr3_nt: TGTGCCAGCAGTGAAATCCGGGGGGGCCAGCCGGGGCAGTTCTTC; cdr3_aa: CASSEIRGGQPGQFF
v_call: TRBV12-3/TRBV12-4; d_call: -; clone_size: -; j_call: TRBJ1-6; cdr3_nt: TGTGCCAGCAGTTTAGGGGTCGAATCACCCCTCCACTTT; cdr3_aa: CASSLGVESPLHF
v_call: TRBV5-1; d_call: TRBD1; clone_size: few; j_call: TRBJ2-1; cdr3_nt: TGCGCCAGCAGCTTGGGCCCGGGACAGGGGTTCAATGAGCAGTTCTTC; cdr3_aa: CASSLGPGQGFNEQFF
v_call: TRBV12-3/TRBV12-4; d_call: TRBD1; clone_size: -; j_call: TRBJ2-7; cdr3_nt: TGTGCCAGCAGTAAGCAGGGACAGAGCTACGAGCAGTACTTC; cdr3_aa: CASSKQGQSYEQYF
v_call: TRBV6-2/TRBV6-3; d_call: TRBD1; clone_size: few; j_call: TRBJ2-1; cdr3_nt: TGTGCCAGCAGACACCAGGACAGGGGCTACAATGAGCAGTTCTTC; cdr3_aa: CASRHQDRGYNEQFF
v_call: TRBV24-1; d_call: -; clone_size: few; j_call: TRBJ2-1; cdr3_nt: TGTGCCACCAGTGAGTTTGAGGATGAGCAGTTCTTC; cdr3_aa: CATSEFEDEQFF
v_call: TRBV2; d_call: -; clone_size: many; j_call: TRBJ1-4; cdr3_nt: TGTGCCAGCAGTGAAGCCGGGGTTGAGCTGTTTTTT; cdr3_aa: CASSEAGVELFF
v_call: TRBV6-2/TRBV6-3; d_call: TRBD1; clone_size: -; j_call: TRBJ1-6; cdr3_nt: TGTGCCAGCAGCCTCGATGACAGGGAGGCACCCCTCCACTTT; cdr3_aa: CASSLDDREAPLHF
v_call: TRBV11-2; d_call: -; clone_size: -; j_call: TRBJ2-6; cdr3_nt: TGTGCCAGCAGCTGGACAGTTTCTGGGGCCAACGTCCTGACTTTC; cdr3_aa: CASSWTVSGANVLTF
v_call: TRBV6-1; d_call: -; clone_size: few; j_call: TRBJ2-6; cdr3_nt: TGTGCCAGCAGACCTACAGGGATAAGCTCTGGGGCCAACGTCCTGACTTTC; cdr3_aa: CASRPTGISSGANVLTF
v_call: TRBV7-2; d_call: TRBD2; clone_size: -; j_call: TRBJ2-3; cdr3_nt: TGTGCCAGCAGCTCCGGACTAGCGGGAGGGCCACATACGCAGTATTTT; cdr3_aa: CASSSGLAGGPHTQYF
v_call: TRBV3-1; d_call: TRBD2; clone_size: -; j_call: TRBJ2-3; cdr3_nt: TGTGCCAGCAGCCGACGGGGGGGCCCCACAGATACGCAGTATTTT; cdr3_aa: CASSRRGGPTDTQYF
v_call: TRBV6-5; d_call: -; clone_size: few; j_call: TRBJ1-1; cdr3_nt: TGTGCCAGCAGTTACCCTCAGGGGAACACTGAAGCTTTCTTT; cdr3_aa: CASSYPQGNTEAFF
v_call: TRBV6-5; d_call: -; clone_size: -; j_call: TRBJ2-7; cdr3_nt: TGTGCCAGCAGTTACTCGCTTGAGGGGTGGCTGAGCTCCTACGAGCAGTACTTC; cdr3_aa: CASSYSLEGWLSSYEQYF
v_call: TRBV30; d_call: -; clone_size: few; j_call: TRBJ1-4; cdr3_nt: TGTGCCTGGAACGCGGGAAAAACTAATGAAAAACTGTTTTTT; cdr3_aa: CAWNAGKTNEKLFF
v_call: TRBV12-3/TRBV12-4; d_call: -; clone_size: many; j_call: TRBJ2-7; cdr3_nt: TGTGCCAGCAGTTTACAGGACATATACGAGCAGTACTTC; cdr3_aa: CASSLQDIYEQYF
v_call: TRBV20-1; d_call: -; clone_size: -; j_call: TRBJ2-5; cdr3_nt: TGCAGTGCCCCGCGGAGGCAAGAGACCCAGTACTTC; cdr3_aa: CSAPRRQETQYF
v_call: TRBV7-8; d_call: -; clone_size: -; j_call: TRBJ2-3; cdr3_nt: TGTGCCAGCAGCTTGGCCCGTGCGGTGAGCGGGACAGATACGCAGTATTTT; cdr3_aa: CASSLARAVSGTDTQYF
v_call: TRBV24-1; d_call: -; clone_size: -; j_call: TRBJ1-5; cdr3_nt: TGTGCCACCAGTGATACTGGACAGCCAAATCAGCCCCAGCATTTT; cdr3_aa: CATSDTGQPNQPQHF
v_call: TRBV4-3; d_call: TRBD1; clone_size: -; j_call: TRBJ2-7; cdr3_nt: TGCGCCAGCAGCCAGCGACCACGACAGGGCTACGAGCAGTACTTC; cdr3_aa: CASSQRPRQGYEQYF
v_call: TRBV5-1; d_call: TRBD1; clone_size: few; j_call: TRBJ2-7; cdr3_nt: TGCGCCAGCAGCCCGGGACAGGCTATGGGGCAGTACTTC; cdr3_aa: CASSPGQAMGQYF
v_call: TRBV12-3/TRBV12-4; d_call: -; clone_size: few; j_call: TRBJ2-1; cdr3_nt: TGTGCCAGCAGTTTGGGAGATCGGCAGTTCTTC; cdr3_aa: CASSLGDRQFF
v_call: TRBV3-1; d_call: -; clone_size: few; j_call: TRBJ1-4; cdr3_nt: TGTGCCAGCAGCCGGGCAGGGACTAATGAAAAACTGTTTTTT; cdr3_aa: CASSRAGTNEKLFF